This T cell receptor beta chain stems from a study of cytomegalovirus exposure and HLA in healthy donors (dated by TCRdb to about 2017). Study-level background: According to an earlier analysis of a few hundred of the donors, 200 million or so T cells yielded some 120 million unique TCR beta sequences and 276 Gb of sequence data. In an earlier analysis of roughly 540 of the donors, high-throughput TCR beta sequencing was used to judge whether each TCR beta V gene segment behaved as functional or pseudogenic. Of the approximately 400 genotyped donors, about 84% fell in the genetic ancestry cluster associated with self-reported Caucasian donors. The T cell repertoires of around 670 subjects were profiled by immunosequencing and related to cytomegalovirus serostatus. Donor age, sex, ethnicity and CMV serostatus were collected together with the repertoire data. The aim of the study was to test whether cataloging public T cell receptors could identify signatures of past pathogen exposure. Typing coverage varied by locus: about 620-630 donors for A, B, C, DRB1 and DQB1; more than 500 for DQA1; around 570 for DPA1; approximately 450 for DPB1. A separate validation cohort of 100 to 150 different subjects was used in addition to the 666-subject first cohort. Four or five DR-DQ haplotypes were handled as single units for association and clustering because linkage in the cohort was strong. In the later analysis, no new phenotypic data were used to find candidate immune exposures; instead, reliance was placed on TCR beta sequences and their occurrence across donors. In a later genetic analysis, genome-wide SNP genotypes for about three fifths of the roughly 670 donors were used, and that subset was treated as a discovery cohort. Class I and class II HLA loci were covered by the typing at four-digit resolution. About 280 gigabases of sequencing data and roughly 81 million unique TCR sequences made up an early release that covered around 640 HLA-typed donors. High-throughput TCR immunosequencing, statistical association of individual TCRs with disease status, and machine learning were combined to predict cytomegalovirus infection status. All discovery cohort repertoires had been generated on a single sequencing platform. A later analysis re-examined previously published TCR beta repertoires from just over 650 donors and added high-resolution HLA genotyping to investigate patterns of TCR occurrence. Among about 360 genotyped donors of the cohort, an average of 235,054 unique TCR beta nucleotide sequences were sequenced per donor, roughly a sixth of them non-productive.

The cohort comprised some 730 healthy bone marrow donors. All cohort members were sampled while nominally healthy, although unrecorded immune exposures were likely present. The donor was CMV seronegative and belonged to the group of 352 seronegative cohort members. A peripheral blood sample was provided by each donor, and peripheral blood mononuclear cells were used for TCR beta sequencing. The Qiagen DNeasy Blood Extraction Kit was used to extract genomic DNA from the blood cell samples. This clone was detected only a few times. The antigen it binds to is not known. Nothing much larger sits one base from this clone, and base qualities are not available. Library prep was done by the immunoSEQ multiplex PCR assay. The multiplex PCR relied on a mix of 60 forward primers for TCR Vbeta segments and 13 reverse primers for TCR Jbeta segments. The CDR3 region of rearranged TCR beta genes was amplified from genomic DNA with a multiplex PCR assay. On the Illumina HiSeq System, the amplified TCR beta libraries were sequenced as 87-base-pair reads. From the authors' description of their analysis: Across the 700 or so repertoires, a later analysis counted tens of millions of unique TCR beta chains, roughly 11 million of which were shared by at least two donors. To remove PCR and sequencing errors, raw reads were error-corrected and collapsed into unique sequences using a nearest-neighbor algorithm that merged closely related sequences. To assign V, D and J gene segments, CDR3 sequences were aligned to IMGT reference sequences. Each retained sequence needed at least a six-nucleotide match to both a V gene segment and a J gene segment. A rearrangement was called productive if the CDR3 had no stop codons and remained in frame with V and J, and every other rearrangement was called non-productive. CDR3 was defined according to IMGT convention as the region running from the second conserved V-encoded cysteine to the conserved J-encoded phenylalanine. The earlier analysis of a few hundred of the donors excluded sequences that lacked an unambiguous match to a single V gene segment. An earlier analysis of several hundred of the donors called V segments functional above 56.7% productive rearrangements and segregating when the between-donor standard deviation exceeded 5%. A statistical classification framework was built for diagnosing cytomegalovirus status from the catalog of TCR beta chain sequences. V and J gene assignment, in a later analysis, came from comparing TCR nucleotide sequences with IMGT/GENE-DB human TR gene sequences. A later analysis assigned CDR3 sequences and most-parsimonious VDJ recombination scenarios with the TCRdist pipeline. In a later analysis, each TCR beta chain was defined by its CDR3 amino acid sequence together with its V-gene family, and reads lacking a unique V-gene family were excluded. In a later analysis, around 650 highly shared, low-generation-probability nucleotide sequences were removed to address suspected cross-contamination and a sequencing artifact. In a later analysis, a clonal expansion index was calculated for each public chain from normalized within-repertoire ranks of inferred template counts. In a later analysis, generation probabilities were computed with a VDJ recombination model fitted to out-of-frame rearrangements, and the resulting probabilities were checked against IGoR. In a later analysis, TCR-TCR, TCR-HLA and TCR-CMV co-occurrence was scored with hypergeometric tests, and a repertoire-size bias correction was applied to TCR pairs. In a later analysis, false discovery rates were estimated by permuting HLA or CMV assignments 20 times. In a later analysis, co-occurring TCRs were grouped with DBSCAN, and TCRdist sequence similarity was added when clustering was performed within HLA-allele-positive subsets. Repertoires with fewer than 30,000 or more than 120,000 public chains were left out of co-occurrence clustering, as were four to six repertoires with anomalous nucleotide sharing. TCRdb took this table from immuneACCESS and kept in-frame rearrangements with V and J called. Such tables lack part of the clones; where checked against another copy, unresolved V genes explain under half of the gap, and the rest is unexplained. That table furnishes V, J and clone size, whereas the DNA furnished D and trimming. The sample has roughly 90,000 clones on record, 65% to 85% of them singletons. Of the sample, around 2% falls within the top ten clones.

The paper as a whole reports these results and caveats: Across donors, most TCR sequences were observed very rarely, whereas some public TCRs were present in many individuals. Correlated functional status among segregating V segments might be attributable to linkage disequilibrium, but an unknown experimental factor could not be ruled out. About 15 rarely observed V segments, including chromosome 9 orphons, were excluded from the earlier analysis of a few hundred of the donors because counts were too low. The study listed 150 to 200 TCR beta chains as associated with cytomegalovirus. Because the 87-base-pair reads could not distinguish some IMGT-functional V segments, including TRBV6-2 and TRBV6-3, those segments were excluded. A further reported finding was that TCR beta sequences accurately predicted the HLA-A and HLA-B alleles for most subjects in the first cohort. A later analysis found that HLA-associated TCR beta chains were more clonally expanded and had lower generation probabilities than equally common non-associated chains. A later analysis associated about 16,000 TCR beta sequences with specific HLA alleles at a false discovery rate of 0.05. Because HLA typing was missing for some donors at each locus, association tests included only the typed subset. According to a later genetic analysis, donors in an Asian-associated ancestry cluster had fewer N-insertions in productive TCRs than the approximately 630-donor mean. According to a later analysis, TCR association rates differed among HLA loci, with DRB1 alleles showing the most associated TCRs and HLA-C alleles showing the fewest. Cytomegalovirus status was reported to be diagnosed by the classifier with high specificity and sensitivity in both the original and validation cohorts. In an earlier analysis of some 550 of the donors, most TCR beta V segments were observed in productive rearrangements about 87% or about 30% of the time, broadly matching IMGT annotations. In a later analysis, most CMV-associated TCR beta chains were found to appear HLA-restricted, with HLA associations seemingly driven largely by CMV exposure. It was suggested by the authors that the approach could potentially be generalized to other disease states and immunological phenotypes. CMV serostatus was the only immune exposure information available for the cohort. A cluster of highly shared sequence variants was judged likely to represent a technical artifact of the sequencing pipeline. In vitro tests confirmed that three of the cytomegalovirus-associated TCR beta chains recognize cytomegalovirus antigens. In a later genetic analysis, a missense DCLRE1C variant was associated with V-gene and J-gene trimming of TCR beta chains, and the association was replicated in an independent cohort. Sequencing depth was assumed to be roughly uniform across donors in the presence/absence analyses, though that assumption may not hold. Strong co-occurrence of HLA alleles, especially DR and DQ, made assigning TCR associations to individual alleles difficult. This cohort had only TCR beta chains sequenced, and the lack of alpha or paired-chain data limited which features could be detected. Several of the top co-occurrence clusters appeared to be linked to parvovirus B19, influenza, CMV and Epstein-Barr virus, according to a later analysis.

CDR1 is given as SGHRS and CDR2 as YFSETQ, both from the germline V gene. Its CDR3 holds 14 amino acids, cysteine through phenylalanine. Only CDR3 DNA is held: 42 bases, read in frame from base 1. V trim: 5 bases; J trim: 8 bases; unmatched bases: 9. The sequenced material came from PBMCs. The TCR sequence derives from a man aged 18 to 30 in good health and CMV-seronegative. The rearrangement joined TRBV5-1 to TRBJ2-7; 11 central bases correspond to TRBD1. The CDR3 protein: CASSPGTGGDKQYF. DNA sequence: TGCGCCAGCAGTCCCGGGACAGGGGGGGACAAGCAGTACTTC. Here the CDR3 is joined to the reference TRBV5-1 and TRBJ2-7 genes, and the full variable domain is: KAGVTQTPRYLIKTRGQQVTLSCSPISGHRSVSWYQQTPGQGLQFLFEYFSETQRNKGNFPGRFSGRQFSNSRSEMNVSTLELGDSALYLCASSPGTGGDKQYFGPGTRLTVT.